Each of the 15 T cell receptor beta chains below was sequenced from the same sample in a study of technical replicates of blood from a few donors. Sequenced by immunoSEQ multiplex PCR; TCRdb stores in-frame clones only, minus some. The table records some 70,000 clones, around 94% of them present only once. Sequenced: T cells isolated from PBMCs. All receptors derive from a human donor in good health.

The chain links TRBV6-5 to TRBJ2-4, with D possibly TRBD2 on 5 matching bases. The germline V and J ends were trimmed by 7 bases and 3 bases, with 10 bases remaining between them. Germline CDR1 and CDR2: MNHEY and SVGAGI. CDR3 length: 13 amino acids. The CDR3 reads CASTPRDKNIQYF. In nucleotides, the CDR3 is TGTGCCAGCACCCCTCGGGACAAAAACATTCAGTACTTC.

The chain uses TRBV12-5 and TRBJ2-5, with a weak D call TRBD1 (5 bases). In germline, CDR1 is LGHNT, CDR2 FRNRAP. V was shortened by 4 bases and J by 5 bases, with 5 bases between the two germline ends. This CDR3 has 11 amino acids. The CDR3 region is CASGSGETQYF. DNA of the CDR3: TGTGCTAGTGGTTCAGGGGAGACCCAGTACTTC.

The rearrangement links TRBV30 to TRBJ1-1, with D tentatively TRBD1 (6 bases). Per germline, CDR1 GTSNPN and CDR2 SVGIG (reference sequence). The length of the CDR3 is 13 residues. Trimming took off 2 bases at V and 5 bases at J, with 12 bases between the two ends. CDR3 loop: CAWSLTRGTEAFF. CDR3 coding DNA: TGTGCCTGGAGTCTTACGAGGGGGACTGAAGCTTTCTTT.

The rearrangement joins TRBV4-3 to TRBJ1-5; possibly TRBD1 for D (6 bases). This CDR3 is 14 amino acids long. From germline, CDR1 is LGHNA and CDR2 YSLEER. V lost 2 bases, J lost 5 bases, and 10 bases lay in between. In DNA form, the CDR3 reads TGCGCCAGCAGCCAAACAGGGTGGGATCAGCCCCAGCATTTT. Amino acids: CASSQTGWDQPQHF.

This clone was found once. This chain uses TRBV30 with TRBJ1-4; possibly TRBD1 for D (5 bases). Per germline, CDR1 GTSNPN and CDR2 SVGIG (reference sequence). V lost 3 bases and J 6 bases, leaving 20 bases between the germline ends. The CDR3 length is 16 residues. CDR3 residues: CAWSNSRGTEHEKLFF. The CDR3 DNA sequence: TGTGCCTGGAGCAACTCCCGGGGGACGGAACATGAAAAACTGTTTTTT.

The chain combines TRBV2 with TRBJ2-1; D is unclear. The V end lost 10 bases, the J end lost 12 bases, and 10 bases lay between the germline ends. Germline V lookup: CDR1 SNHLY, CDR2 FYNNEI. This CDR3 spans 9 amino acids. The CDR3 nucleotides are TGTGCCACTACTACCGCGCAGTTCTTC. This codes for CATTTAQFF.

Note on this clone: The sample contains more than one DNA sequence encoding this CDR3. CDR3 protein: CASSLRDRGHEQYF. The CDR3 region has the DNA TGTGCCAGCAGCTTAAGAGACAGGGGACACGAGCAGTACTTC. This chain links TRBV11-3 with TRBJ2-7; 8 positions match TRBD1. Germline-derived CDR1 and CDR2 are SGHNT and YENEEA. CDR3 length equals 14 residues. The junction had 5 bases not matched to a gene; V was cut back by 2 bases and J by 5 bases.

The chain employs TRBV7-2 and TRBJ1-2; 10 bases are a match to TRBD1. Per the germline V gene, CDR1 is SGHTA and CDR2 is FQGNSA. The CDR3 runs to 19 residues. With V trimmed by 5 bases and J by 4 bases, 19 bases remained unmatched. The CDR3 DNA reads TGTGCCAGCAGCGCTACTCCGGGACAGGGGAAGTTTGTGAGCTATGGCTACACCTTC. This sequence encodes CASSATPGQGKFVSYGYTF.

The gene calls are TRBV7-9 and TRBJ1-1; 10 positions match TRBD1. The CDR3 has 18 amino acids. Germline V gene data show CDR1 as SEHNR and CDR2 as FQNEAQ (reference sequence). After removal of 5 bases from V and 0 bases from J, the junction contained 12 bases not matched to a gene. CDR3 DNA sequence: TGTGCCAGCAGCCCCTCGACAGGGGGCGGCGTGGTGAACACTGAAGCTTTCTTT. Its protein product is CASSPSTGGGVVNTEAFF.

This clone has just one count. The chain combines TRBV4-3 with TRBJ2-3; TRBD2 might be the D (6 bases). Trimming stripped 8 bases from V and 4 bases from J, with 16 bases between. This CDR3 spans 14 amino acids. Germline assignment: CDR1 LGHNA and CDR2 YSLEER. The DNA for the CDR3 is TGCGCCAGCCAACCAGAGCCGGGGGCAGATACGCAGTATTTT. Amino acid sequence: CASQPEPGADTQYF.

This rearrangement joins TRBV19 to TRBJ1-4, with a weak D call TRBD1 (6 bases). The V gene lost 6 bases and the J gene lost 7 bases, with 9 bases spanning the gap. Per the germline V gene, CDR1 is LNHDA and CDR2 is SQIVND (reference sequence). This CDR3 region has 12 residues. Here the CDR3 reads CASRQGFEKLFF. The CDR3 DNA is TGTGCCAGTAGACAGGGTTTTGAAAAACTGTTTTTT.

J is TRBJ2-7 and V is TRBV18; TRBD2 matches 9 bases. The CDR3 spans 15 residues. Trimming took 6 bases from V and 2 from J; bases not matched to a gene: 8. Germline V lookup: CDR1 KGHSH, CDR2 LQKENI. The CDR3 sequence: CASSPGASGTYEQYF. DNA for the CDR3: TGTGCCAGCTCTCCGGGGGCTAGCGGGACCTACGAGCAGTACTTC. Complete variable domain (other parts from reference TRBV18 and TRBJ2-7): NAGVMQNPRHLVRRRGQEARLRCSPMKGHSHVYWYRQLPEEGLKFMVYLQKENIIDESGMPKERFSAEFPKEGPSILRIQQVVRGDSAAYFCASSPGASGTYEQYFGPGTRLTVT.

In DNA, the CDR3 is TGTGCCAGCAGCGTAGTCCCAGCTAGCTATGGCTACACCTTC. It yields the protein CASSVVPASYGYTF. The rearrangement links TRBV9 to TRBJ1-2; D is ambiguous. This CDR3 is built from 14 residues. The germline V gene has CDR1 SGDLS and CDR2 YYNGEE. V dropped 0 bases and J dropped 4 bases, with 10 bases sitting between them.

This sequence joins TRBV6-1 and TRBJ2-7; a possible D gene is TRBD1 (6 bases). Trimming pared 6 bases from V and 3 bases from J, leaving 12 bases between. The CDR3 sequence is 13 residues long. CDR1 and CDR2 from the germline V gene are MNHNS and SASEGT. This CDR3 is CASRGGQNYEQYF. The CDR3 coding sequence is TGTGCCAGCAGAGGAGGACAGAACTACGAGCAGTACTTC.

The genes are TRBV11-2 and TRBJ2-5; the match to TRBD2 covers 7 bases. Germline CDR1 is SGHAT and CDR2 is FQNNGV. The CDR3 is 15 amino acids. The junction had 8 bases not matched to a gene; V was cut back by 6 bases and J by 1 base. This CDR3 is CASSPGTTTQETQYF. CDR3 DNA sequence: TGTGCCAGCAGTCCCGGGACTACCACCCAAGAGACCCAGTACTTC.